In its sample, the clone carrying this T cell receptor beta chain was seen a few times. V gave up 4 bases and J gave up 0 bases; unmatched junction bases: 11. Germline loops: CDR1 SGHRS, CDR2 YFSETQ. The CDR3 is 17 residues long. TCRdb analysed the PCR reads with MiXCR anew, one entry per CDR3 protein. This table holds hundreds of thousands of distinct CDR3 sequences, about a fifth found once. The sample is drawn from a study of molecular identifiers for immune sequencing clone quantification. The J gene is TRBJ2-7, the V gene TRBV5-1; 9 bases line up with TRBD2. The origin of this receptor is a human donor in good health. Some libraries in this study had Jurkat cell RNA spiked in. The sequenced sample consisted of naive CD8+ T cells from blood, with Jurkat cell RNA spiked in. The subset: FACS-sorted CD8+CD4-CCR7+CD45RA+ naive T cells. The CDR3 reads CASSPRGSGGPSYEQYF. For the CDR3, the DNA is TGCGCCAGCAGCCCCCGGGGAAGCGGGGGGCCCTCCTACGAGCAGTACTTC.